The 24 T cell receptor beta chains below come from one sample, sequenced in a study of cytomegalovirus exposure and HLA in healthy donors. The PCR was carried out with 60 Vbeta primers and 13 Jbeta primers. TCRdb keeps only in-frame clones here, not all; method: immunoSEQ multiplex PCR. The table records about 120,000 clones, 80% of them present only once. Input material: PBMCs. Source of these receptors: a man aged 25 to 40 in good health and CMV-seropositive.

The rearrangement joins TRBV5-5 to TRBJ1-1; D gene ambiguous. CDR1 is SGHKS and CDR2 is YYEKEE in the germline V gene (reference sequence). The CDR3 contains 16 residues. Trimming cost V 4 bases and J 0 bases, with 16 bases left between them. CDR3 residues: CASSPRLIILNTEAFF. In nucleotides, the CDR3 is TGTGCCAGCAGCCCTAGACTGATAATACTGAACACTGAAGCTTTCTTT.

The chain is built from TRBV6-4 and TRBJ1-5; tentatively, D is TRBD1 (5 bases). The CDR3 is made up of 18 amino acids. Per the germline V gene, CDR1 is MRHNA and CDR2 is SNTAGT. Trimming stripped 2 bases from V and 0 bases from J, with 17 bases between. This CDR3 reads CASSDRDFSNLSNQPQHF. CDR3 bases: TGTGCCAGCAGTGACCGGGACTTCTCAAACCTTAGCAATCAGCCCCAGCATTTT.

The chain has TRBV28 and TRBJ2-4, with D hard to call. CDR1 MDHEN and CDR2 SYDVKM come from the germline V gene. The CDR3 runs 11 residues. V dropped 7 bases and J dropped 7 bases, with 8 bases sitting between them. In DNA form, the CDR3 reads TGTGCCAGCATGGTAGAGAACATTCAGTACTTC. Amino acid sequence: CASMVENIQYF.

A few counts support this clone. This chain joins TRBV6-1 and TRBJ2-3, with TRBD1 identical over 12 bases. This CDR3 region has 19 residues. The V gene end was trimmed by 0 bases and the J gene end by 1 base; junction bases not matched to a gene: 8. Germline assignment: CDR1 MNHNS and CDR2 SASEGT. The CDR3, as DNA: TGTGCCAGCAGTGAAGCGGAACTGGGGACAGGGGGCCGCACAGATACGCAGTATTTT. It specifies CASSEAELGTGGRTDTQYF.

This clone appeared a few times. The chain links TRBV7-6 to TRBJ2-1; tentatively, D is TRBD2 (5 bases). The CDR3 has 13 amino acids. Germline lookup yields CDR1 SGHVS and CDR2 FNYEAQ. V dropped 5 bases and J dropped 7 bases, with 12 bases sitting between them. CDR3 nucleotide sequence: TGTGCCAGCAGCCCCGGGATCCATAATGAGCAGTTCTTC. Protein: CASSPGIHNEQFF.

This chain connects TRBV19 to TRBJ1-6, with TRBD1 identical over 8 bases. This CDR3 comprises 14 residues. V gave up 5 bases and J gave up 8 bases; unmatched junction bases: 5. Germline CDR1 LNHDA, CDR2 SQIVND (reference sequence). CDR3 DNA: TGTGCCAGTAGTCCCGGGACAGGACATTCACCCCTCCACTTT. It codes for CASSPGTGHSPLHF.

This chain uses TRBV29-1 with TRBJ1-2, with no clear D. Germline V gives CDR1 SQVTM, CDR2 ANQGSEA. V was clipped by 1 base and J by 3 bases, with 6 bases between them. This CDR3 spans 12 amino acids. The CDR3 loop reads CSVEGGYYGYTF. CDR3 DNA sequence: TGCAGCGTTGAAGGCGGTTACTATGGCTACACCTTC.

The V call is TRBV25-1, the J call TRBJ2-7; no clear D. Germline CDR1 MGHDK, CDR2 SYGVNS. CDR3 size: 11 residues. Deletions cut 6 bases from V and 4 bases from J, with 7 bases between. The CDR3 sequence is CASSPEYEQYF. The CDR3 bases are TGTGCCAGCAGCCCTGAGTACGAGCAGTACTTC.

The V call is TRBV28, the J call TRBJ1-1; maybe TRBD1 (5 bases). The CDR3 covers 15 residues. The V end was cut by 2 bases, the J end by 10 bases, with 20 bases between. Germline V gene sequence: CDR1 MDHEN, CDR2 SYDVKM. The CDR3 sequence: CASSLQGPFNGGAFF. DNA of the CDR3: TGTGCCAGCAGTTTACAGGGCCCCTTTAATGGTGGAGCTTTCTTT.

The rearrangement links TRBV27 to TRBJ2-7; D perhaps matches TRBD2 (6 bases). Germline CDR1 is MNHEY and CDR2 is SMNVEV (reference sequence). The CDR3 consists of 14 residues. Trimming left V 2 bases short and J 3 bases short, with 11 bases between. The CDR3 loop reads CASSLAGLVYEQYF. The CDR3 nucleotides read TGTGCCAGCAGTTTAGCGGGACTCGTCTACGAGCAGTACTTC.

The CDR3 coding sequence is TGTGCCAGCAGCTCCCTTCTAGCGGGGGAGCTCGCAGATACGCAGTATTTT. Its translation is CASSSLLAGELADTQYF. The chain joins TRBV7-9 to TRBJ2-3, with 10 positions matching TRBD2. The V gene end was trimmed by 4 bases and the J gene end by 4 bases; junction bases not matched to a gene: 11. CDR1 and CDR2 from the germline V gene are SEHNR and FQNEAQ (reference sequence). The CDR3 length is 17 residues.

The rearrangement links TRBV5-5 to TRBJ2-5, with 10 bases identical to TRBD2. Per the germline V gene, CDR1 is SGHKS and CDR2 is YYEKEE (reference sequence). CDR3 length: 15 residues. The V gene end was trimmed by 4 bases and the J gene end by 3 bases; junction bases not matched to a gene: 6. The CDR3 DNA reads TGTGCCAGCAGCCAATCCGGACTAGCGGAAGAGACCCAGTACTTC. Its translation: CASSQSGLAEETQYF.

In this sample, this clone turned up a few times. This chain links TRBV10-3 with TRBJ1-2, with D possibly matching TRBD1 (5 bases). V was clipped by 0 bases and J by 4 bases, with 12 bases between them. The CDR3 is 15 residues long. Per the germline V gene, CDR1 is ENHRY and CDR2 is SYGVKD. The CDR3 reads CAISESGGYSYGYTF. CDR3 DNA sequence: TGTGCCATCAGTGAGTCCGGGGGGTATAGCTATGGCTACACCTTC.

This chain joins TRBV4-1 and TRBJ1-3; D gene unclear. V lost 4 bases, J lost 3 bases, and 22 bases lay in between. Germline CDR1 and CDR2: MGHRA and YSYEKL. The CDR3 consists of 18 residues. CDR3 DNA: TGCGCCAGCAGCCTTAGTGGGCAGGCGAAAACTAGTGGAAACACCATATATTTT. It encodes CASSLSGQAKTSGNTIYF.

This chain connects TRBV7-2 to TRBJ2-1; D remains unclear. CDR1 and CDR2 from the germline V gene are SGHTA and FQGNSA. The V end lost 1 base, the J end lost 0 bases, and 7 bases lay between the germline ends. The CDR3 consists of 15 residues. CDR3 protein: CASSLDPSSYNEQFF. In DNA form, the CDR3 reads TGTGCCAGCAGCTTAGACCCTAGCTCCTACAATGAGCAGTTCTTC.

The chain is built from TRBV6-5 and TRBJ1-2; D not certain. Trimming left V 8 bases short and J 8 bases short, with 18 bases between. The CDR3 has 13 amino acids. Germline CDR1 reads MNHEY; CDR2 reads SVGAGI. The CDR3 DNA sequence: TGTGCCAGCTCCTTATCGCGAGGGTCGGGCTACACCTTC. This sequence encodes CASSLSRGSGYTF.

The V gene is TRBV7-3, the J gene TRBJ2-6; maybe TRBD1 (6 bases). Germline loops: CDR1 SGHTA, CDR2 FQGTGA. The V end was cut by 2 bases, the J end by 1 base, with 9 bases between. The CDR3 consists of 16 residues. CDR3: CASSLEGTSGANVLTF. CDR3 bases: TGTGCCAGCAGCTTAGAGGGGACATCTGGGGCCAACGTCCTGACTTTC.

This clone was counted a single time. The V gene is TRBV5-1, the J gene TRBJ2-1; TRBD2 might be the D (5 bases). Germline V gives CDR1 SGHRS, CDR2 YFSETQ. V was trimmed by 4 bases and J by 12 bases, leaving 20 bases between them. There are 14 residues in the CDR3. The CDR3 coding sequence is TGCGCCAGCAGCACCTTCTCGGACTCGGCGAGGCAGTTCTTC. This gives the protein CASSTFSDSARQFF.

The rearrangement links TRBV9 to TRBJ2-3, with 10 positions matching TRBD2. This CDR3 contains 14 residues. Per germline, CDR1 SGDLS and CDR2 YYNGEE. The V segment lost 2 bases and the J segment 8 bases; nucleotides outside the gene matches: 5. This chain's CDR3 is CASSVRTSGPTQYF. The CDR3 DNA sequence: TGTGCCAGCAGCGTGAGGACTAGCGGCCCTACGCAGTATTTT.

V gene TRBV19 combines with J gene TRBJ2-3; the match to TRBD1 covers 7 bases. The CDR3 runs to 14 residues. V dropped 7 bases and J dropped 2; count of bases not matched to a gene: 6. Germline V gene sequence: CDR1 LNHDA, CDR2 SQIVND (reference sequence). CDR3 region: CASNWGQHTDTQYF. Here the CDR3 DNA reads TGTGCCAGTAATTGGGGACAGCACACAGATACGCAGTATTTT.

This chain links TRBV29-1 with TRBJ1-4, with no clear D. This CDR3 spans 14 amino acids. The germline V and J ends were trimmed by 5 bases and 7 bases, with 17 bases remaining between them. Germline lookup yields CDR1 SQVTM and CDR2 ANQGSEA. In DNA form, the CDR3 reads TGCAGCGTTTCTGCCGGATTCTCGGGTGAAAAACTGTTTTTT. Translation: CSVSAGFSGEKLFF.

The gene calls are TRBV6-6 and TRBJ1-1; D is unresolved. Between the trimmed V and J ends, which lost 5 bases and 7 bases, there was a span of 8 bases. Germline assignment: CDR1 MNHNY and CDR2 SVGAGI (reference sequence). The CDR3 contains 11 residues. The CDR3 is CASSLRDEAFF. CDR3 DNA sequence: TGTGCCAGCAGTCTCCGGGATGAAGCTTTCTTT.

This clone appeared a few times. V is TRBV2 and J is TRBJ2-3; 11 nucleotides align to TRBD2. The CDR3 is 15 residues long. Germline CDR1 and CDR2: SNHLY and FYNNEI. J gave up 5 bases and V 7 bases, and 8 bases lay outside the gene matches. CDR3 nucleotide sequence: TGTGCCAGCATTTTAGCGGGGGGGCGTGGAGATACGCAGTATTTT. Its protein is CASILAGGRGDTQYF. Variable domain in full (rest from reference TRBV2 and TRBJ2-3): EPEVTQTPSHQVTQMGQEVILRCVPISNHLYFYWYRQILGQKVEFLVSFYNNEISEKSEIFDDQFSVERPDGSNFTLKIRSTKLEDSAMYFCASILAGGRGDTQYFGPGTRLTVL.

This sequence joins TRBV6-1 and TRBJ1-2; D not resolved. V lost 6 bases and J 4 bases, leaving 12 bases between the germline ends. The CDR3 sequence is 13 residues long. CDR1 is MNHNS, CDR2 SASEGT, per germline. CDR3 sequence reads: CASSVQEPYGYTF. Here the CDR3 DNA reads TGTGCCAGCAGCGTTCAGGAACCCTATGGCTACACCTTC.